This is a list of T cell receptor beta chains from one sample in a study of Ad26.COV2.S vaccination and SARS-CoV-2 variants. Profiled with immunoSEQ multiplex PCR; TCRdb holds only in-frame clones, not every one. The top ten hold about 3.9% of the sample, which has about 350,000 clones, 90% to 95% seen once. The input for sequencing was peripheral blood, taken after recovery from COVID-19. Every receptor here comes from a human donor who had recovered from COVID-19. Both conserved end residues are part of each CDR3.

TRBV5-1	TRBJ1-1	CASSLEWGSEAFF
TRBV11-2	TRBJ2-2	CASSLRSTGELFF
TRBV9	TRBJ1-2	CASSGGGGYTF
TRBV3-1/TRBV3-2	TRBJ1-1	CASSQDLTPTEAFF
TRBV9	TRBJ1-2	CASSVGLHGYTF
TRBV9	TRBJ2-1	CASSVSPQLAGGRNEQFF
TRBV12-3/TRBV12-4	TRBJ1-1	CASSLATVEAFF
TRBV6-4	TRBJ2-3	CASSAGSTSTDTQYF
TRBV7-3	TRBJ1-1	CASSPDQGEAFF
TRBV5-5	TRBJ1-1	CASSLGPGWNTEAFF
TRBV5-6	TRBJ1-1	CASLVAGMDTEAFF